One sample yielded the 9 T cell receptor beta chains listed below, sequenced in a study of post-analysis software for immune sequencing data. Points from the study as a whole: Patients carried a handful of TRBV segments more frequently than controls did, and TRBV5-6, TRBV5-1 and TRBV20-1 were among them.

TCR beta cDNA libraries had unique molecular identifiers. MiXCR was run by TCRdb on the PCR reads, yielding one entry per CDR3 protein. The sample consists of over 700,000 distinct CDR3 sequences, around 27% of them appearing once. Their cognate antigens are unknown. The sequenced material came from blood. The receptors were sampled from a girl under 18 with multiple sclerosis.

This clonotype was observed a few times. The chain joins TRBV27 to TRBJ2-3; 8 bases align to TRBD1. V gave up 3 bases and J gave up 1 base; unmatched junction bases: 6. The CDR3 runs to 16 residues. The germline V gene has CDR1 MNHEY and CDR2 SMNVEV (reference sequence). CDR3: CASSFFQGAGTDTQYF. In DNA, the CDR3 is TGTGCCAGCAGTTTTTTTCAGGGGGCAGGCACAGATACGCAGTATTTT.

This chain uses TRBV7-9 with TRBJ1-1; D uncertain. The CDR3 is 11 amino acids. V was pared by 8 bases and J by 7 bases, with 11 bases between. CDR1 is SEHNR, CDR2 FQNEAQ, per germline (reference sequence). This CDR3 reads CASGVLHEAFF. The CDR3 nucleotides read TGTGCCAGCGGTGTCCTTCATGAAGCTTTCTTT.

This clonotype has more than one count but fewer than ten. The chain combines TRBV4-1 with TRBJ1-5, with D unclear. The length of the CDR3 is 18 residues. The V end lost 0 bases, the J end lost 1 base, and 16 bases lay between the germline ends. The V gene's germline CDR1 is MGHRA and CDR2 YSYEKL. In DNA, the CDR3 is TGCGCCAGCAGCCAAGATGATGGCCTCCGAGGAAGCAATCAGCCCCAGCATTTT. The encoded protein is CASSQDDGLRGSNQPQHF.

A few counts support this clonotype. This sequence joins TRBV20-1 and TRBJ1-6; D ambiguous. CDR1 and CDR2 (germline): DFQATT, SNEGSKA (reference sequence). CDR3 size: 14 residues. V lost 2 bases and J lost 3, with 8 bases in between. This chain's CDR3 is CSARLAIYNSPLHF. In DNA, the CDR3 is TGCAGTGCTAGACTGGCCATCTATAATTCACCCCTCCACTTT.

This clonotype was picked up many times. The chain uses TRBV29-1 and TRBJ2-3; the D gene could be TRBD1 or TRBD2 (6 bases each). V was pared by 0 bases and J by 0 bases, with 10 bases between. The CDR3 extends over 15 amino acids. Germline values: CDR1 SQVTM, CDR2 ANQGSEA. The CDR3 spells CSVEDRGRSTDTQYF. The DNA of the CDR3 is TGCAGCGTTGAAGATCGGGGGCGCAGCACAGATACGCAGTATTTT.

CDR3 coding DNA: TGTGCCAGCAGTCTACTGGGACCCGGGGCCAACGTCCTGACTTTC. This sequence encodes CASSLLGPGANVLTF. The chain carries TRBV2 and TRBJ2-6; the D call may be TRBD1 or TRBD2 (5 bases each). Trimming cost V 5 bases and J 4 bases, with 12 bases left between them. Germline V gene lookup returns CDR1 SNHLY and CDR2 FYNNEI. The CDR3 spans 15 residues.

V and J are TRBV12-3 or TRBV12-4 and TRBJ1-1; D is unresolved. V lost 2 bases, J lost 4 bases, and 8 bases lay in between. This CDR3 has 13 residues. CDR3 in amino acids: CASSLRFFTEAFF. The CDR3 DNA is TGTGCCAGCAGTTTAAGGTTTTTCACTGAAGCTTTCTTT.

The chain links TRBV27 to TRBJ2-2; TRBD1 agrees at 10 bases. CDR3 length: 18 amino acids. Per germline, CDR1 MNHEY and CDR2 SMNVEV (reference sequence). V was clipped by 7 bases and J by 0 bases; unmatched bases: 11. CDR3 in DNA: TGTGCCAGCAACACCGGGACAGGGGTGGTCGCGAACACCGGGGAGCTGTTTTTT. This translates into CASNTGTGVVANTGELFF.

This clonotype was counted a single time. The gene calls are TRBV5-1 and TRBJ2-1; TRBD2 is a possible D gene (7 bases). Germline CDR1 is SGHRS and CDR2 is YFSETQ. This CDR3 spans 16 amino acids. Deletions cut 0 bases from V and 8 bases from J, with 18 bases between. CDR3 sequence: CASSLARRGGRDEQFF. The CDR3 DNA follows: TGCGCCAGCAGCTTGGCCAGGAGGGGGGGCCGGGATGAGCAGTTCTTC.